The next 24 T cell receptor beta chains were all read from a single sample in a study of T-cell memory formation after mild COVID-19 (dated by TCRdb to the early 2020s). The library relied on 5' RACE. The run used an Illumina NovaSeq 6000. Using fastp trimming at Q25 and MiXCR clonotype assembly, TCRdb reanalyzed the public sequencing data and kept in-frame beta chains. Under each unique CDR3 protein, matching rows form one entry showing the most common genes and DNA. Within this sample are roughly 550,000 distinct CDR3 sequences, with around 21% of them counted one time only. Clones ranked in the top ten supply 9.5% to 15% of the sample. Sequenced input: PBMCs or a T cell subset sorted from them (not recorded which). The source of these receptors is an adult woman who had mild COVID-19 (a few samples of this study predate the infection). The sample titles of this study are shuffled in the database, so cell type and time point are left out; the donor was told from shared clones.

The chain uses TRBV5-1 and TRBJ2-1; the D is unclear. Germline V gene sequence: CDR1 SGHRS, CDR2 YFSETQ. The CDR3 is 13 residues long. Trimming took off 6 bases at V and 5 bases at J, with 12 bases between the two ends. The CDR3 loop is CASIFGGNNEQFF. The CDR3 DNA sequence: TGCGCCAGCATCTTCGGCGGCAACAATGAGCAGTTCTTC.

This clonotype has ten or more counts. V gene TRBV24-1 combines with J gene TRBJ1-2, with D hard to call. V lost 4 bases to trimming and J lost 4 bases, with 6 bases between them. The CDR3 covers 12 residues. Per germline, CDR1 KGHDR and CDR2 SFDVKD. The CDR3 bases are TGTGCCACCAGTGACCACACCTATGGCTACACCTTC. Encoded protein: CATSDHTYGYTF.

This clonotype showed up just a few times. The gene calls are TRBV7-9 and TRBJ2-5; D unclear. The CDR3 length is 14 residues. V was clipped by 10 bases and J by 10 bases, with 25 bases between them. CDR1 is SEHNR and CDR2 is FQNEAQ in the germline V gene (reference sequence). This CDR3 reads CANTTLGNPWDQYF. Here the CDR3 DNA reads TGTGCCAATACGACGCTAGGGAACCCATGGGACCAGTACTTC.

The V gene is TRBV7-2, the J gene TRBJ2-3; TRBD1 is a possible D gene (6 bases). CDR1 and CDR2 from the germline V gene are SGHTA and FQGNSA. CDR3 length: 16 residues. Trimming stripped 5 bases from V and 0 bases from J, with 15 bases between. CDR3 region: CASSPGHPTSTDTQYF. CDR3 nucleotide sequence: TGTGCCAGCAGCCCGGGACACCCTACTAGCACAGATACGCAGTATTTT.

This clonotype was detected only a few times. The genes are TRBV12-3 or TRBV12-4 and TRBJ1-1; no clear D. The CDR3 runs to 13 residues. V was shortened by 3 bases and J by 10 bases, with 15 bases between the two germline ends. This CDR3 is CASSLAWDLGAFF. Here the CDR3 DNA reads TGTGCCAGCAGTTTGGCCTGGGATTTGGGAGCTTTCTTT.

V is TRBV9 and J is TRBJ1-3; perhaps TRBD1 as D (6 bases). The length of the CDR3 is 13 residues. Germline assignment: CDR1 SGDLS and CDR2 YYNGEE. V lost 4 bases and J lost 8, with 13 bases in between. DNA of the CDR3: TGTGCCAGCAGCCGGACAGTGCGTGACACCATATATTTT. Residues: CASSRTVRDTIYF.

The chain carries TRBV27 and TRBJ1-1; TRBD1 agrees at 9 bases. The CDR3 runs to 14 residues. The trim removed 6 bases at V and 4 bases at J, leaving 6 bases unmatched. CDR1 and CDR2 (germline): MNHEY, SMNVEV (reference sequence). CDR3 coding DNA: TGTGCCAGCAGCGCCGGGACAGGGTTCACTGAAGCTTTCTTT. Translated: CASSAGTGFTEAFF.

The chain joins TRBV24-1 to TRBJ1-5; 7 nucleotides align to TRBD1. With 9 bases clipped from V and 0 bases from J, the junction kept 4 bases outside the gene matches. The CDR3 covers 14 residues. Germline CDR1 reads KGHDR; CDR2 reads SFDVKD. CDR3 in amino acids: CATGGQYSNQPQHF. CDR3 in DNA: TGTGCCACCGGGGGACAGTATAGCAATCAGCCCCAGCATTTT.

The V and J genes are TRBV7-9 and TRBJ2-5, with 7 positions matching TRBD2. The CDR3 contains 16 residues. Germline trimming cut 8 bases from V and 5 bases from J; bases unmatched to any gene: 17. The germline V gene encodes CDR1 SEHNR and CDR2 FQNEAQ (reference sequence). The CDR3 loop reads CASANLRDYPGETQYF. Written as DNA, the CDR3 is TGTGCCAGCGCCAATCTCCGGGACTATCCCGGGGAGACCCAGTACTTC.

This sequence joins TRBV11-2 and TRBJ1-2; D unresolved. Germline V gene sequence: CDR1 SGHAT, CDR2 FQNNGV. This CDR3 is 14 amino acids long. Trimming shortened V by 0 bases and J by 7 bases, and 12 bases separated the two germline ends. CDR3 bases: TGTGCCAGCAGCTTAGATCACGCGCGTTCTGGCTACACCTTC. Its translation is CASSLDHARSGYTF.

The V gene is TRBV7-9, the J gene TRBJ1-2; no reliable D call. Germline CDR1 reads SEHNR; CDR2 reads FQNEAQ (reference sequence). The CDR3 consists of 13 residues. Trimming stripped 1 base from V and 4 bases from J, with 7 bases between. CDR3: CASSLGTSYGYTF. CDR3 nucleotide sequence: TGTGCCAGCAGCTTAGGAACCTCCTATGGCTACACCTTC.

The V gene is TRBV4-1, the J gene TRBJ2-1, with D hard to call. The CDR3 totals 12 residues. Per the germline V gene, CDR1 is MGHRA and CDR2 is YSYEKL. The V end lost 4 bases, the J end lost 5 bases, and 6 bases lay between the germline ends. The CDR3 bases are TGCGCCAGCAGCCTCCAGCACAATGAGCAGTTCTTC. This gives the protein CASSLQHNEQFF.

CDR3 loop: CASSLVAGATYEQYF. CDR3 in DNA: TGCGCCAGCAGCTTGGTGGCAGGGGCAACGTACGAGCAGTACTTC. The chain has TRBV5-1 and TRBJ2-7; TRBD1 is a possible D gene (6 bases). Deletions cut 0 bases from V and 4 bases from J, with 14 bases between. The CDR3 sequence is 15 residues long. Per germline, CDR1 SGHRS and CDR2 YFSETQ.

The table lists this clonotype with a few counts. This sequence joins TRBV7-9 and TRBJ2-3, with D tentatively TRBD1 or TRBD2 (5 bases each). The germline V gene encodes CDR1 SEHNR and CDR2 FQNEAQ (reference sequence). The CDR3 sequence is 15 residues long. Trimming stripped 2 bases from V and 0 bases from J, with 9 bases between. The DNA of the CDR3 is TGTGCCAGCAGCTTATTGGGGGAAAGCACAGATACGCAGTATTTT. Amino acid sequence: CASSLLGESTDTQYF.

The chain carries TRBV19 and TRBJ2-2, with 13 nucleotides matching TRBD2. With 5 bases clipped from V and 7 bases from J, the junction kept 7 bases outside the gene matches. The germline V gene encodes CDR1 LNHDA and CDR2 SQIVND (reference sequence). This CDR3 spans 16 amino acids. The CDR3 region is CASSLRTSGGIGELFF. Written as DNA, the CDR3 is TGTGCCAGTAGTCTCAGGACTAGCGGGGGTATCGGGGAGCTGTTTTTT.

This clonotype has just a few counts. The V gene is TRBV18, the J gene TRBJ1-5; unclear D gene. The CDR3 loop spans 16 amino acids. CDR1 is KGHSH, CDR2 LQKENI, per germline. The germline V and J ends were trimmed by 0 bases and 7 bases, with 16 bases remaining between them. The CDR3 spells CASSPPQFAGGQPQHF. CDR3 coding DNA: TGTGCCAGCTCACCACCCCAATTTGCAGGCGGCCAGCCCCAGCATTTT.

This clonotype was counted only a few times. The chain combines TRBV6-1 with TRBJ2-7, with TRBD1 identical over 8 bases. CDR1 is MNHNS, CDR2 SASEGT, per germline. Unmatched junction bases numbered 9, after V lost 6 bases and J lost 2 bases. The CDR3 contains 15 residues. CDR3 in DNA: TGTGCCAGCAGACGACCCACGGGACAGGCCTACGAGCAGTACTTC. It codes for CASRRPTGQAYEQYF.

V is TRBV6-1 and J is TRBJ2-1, with 13 bases that match TRBD2. CDR1 and CDR2 (germline): MNHNS, SASEGT. The CDR3 is 14 residues long. Trimming cost V 8 bases and J 6 bases; bases outside gene matches: 4. The CDR3 region is CASSWTSGSNEQFF. The CDR3 coding sequence is TGTGCCAGCTCCTGGACTAGCGGGAGCAATGAGCAGTTCTTC.

This chain links TRBV30 with TRBJ2-3; 7 bases map to TRBD2. This CDR3 is built from 20 residues. Germline trimming cut 2 bases from V and 3 bases from J; bases unmatched to any gene: 23. Looked up from germline, CDR1 is GTSNPN and CDR2 is SVGIG (reference sequence). The CDR3 nucleotides are TGTGCCTGGAGTTCCTGGACGCACACTAGCGCGAGTGGGGGAACAGATACGCAGTATTTT. Translating gives CAWSSWTHTSASGGTDTQYF.

The J gene is TRBJ2-3, the V gene TRBV12-3 or TRBV12-4; the match to TRBD1 covers 7 bases. Trimming removed 6 bases from V and 3 bases from J; junction bases left unmatched: 3. CDR3 length: 13 amino acids. For the CDR3, the DNA is TGTGCCAGCAGCGACAGGGAAACAGATACGCAGTATTTT. Protein product: CASSDRETDTQYF.

The chain uses TRBV4-1 and TRBJ2-7, with 9 bases fitting TRBD1. The V segment lost 3 bases and the J segment 2 bases; nucleotides outside the gene matches: 8. Germline CDR1 is MGHRA and CDR2 is YSYEKL. The CDR3 loop spans 16 amino acids. The CDR3 nucleotides are TGCGCCAGCAGCCATCGGTCGGGACAGGGCGCCTACGAGCAGTACTTC. Its translation: CASSHRSGQGAYEQYF.

This clonotype appeared a few times. This chain connects TRBV15 to TRBJ2-5; no definite D call. Germline lookup yields CDR1 LNHNV and CDR2 YYDKDF (reference sequence). There are 14 residues in the CDR3. Trimming removed 0 bases from V and 4 bases from J, with 9 bases in between. The CDR3 nucleotides read TGTGCCACCAGCAGAGATGCGGTAGGAGAGACCCAGTACTTC. Encoded protein: CATSRDAVGETQYF.

V usage is TRBV18 and J usage is TRBJ2-1; D unclear. V gave up 6 bases and J gave up 5 bases, with 17 bases separating them. The V gene's germline CDR1 is KGHSH and CDR2 LQKENI. The CDR3 extends over 15 amino acids. DNA of the CDR3: TGTGCCAGCTCCCCGGGCATCACAAACAACAATGAGCAGTTCTTC. Translation gives CASSPGITNNNEQFF.

The chain links TRBV5-4 to TRBJ2-1; TRBD2 aligns across 7 bases. The CDR3 covers 15 residues. Germline CDR1 is SGHNT and CDR2 is YYREEE (reference sequence). The J segment lost 5 bases and the V segment lost 2 bases, leaving 7 bases of the junction unmatched. CDR3 loop: CASSFAGAKDNEQFF. The CDR3 DNA sequence: TGTGCCAGCAGCTTTGCGGGAGCTAAAGACAATGAGCAGTTCTTC. Filled out from reference TRBV5-4 and TRBJ2-1, the complete variable domain reads ETGVTQSPTHLIKTRGQQVTLRCSSQSGHNTVSWYQQALGQGPQFIFQYYREEENGRGNFPPRFSGLQFPNYSSELNVNALELDDSALYLCASSFAGAKDNEQFFGPGTRLTVL.